These T cell receptor beta chains were read from a single sample in a study of blood T cell repertoires in COVID-19. TCRdb keeps only in-frame clones here, not all; method: immunoSEQ multiplex PCR. The profile covers about 230,000 clones, with 87% appearing a single time and around 12% taken by the ten largest. The specimen sequenced was peripheral blood. The receptors originated from a woman aged 18-30 years who had recovered from COVID-19. The CDR3 runs from the conserved cysteine through the conserved F or W. The order of the fields is D gene, J gene, V gene, clone size, CDR3 length, CDR3 protein, CDR3 DNA. D genes are given only for firm matches. Expanded clones get a size class; other rows say once, few or many, or leave the size out.

d_gene: -
j_gene: TRBJ1-2
v_gene: TRBV2
abundance: -
len: 14
CDR3aa: CASRDRQTSYGYTF
CDR3nt: TGTGCCAGCAGGGACCGACAGACTAGCTATGGCTACACCTTC

d_gene: TRBD1
j_gene: TRBJ1-1
v_gene: TRBV18
abundance: -
len: 17
CDR3aa: CASSPPRQGIMNTEAFF
CDR3nt: TGTGCCAGCTCACCACCGAGACAGGGGATCATGAACACTGAAGCTTTCTTT

d_gene: -
j_gene: TRBJ1-1
v_gene: TRBV6-5
abundance: -
len: 13
CDR3aa: CASSPFGVEKAFF
CDR3nt: TGTGCCAGCAGCCCGTTTGGCGTGGAGAAAGCTTTCTTT

d_gene: -
j_gene: TRBJ1-5
v_gene: TRBV12-3/TRBV12-4
abundance: few
len: 13
CDR3aa: CASSLVVNQPQHF
CDR3nt: TGTGCCAGCAGTTTAGTCGTCAATCAGCCCCAGCATTTT

d_gene: -
j_gene: TRBJ2-3
v_gene: TRBV3-1/TRBV3-2
abundance: -
len: 14
CDR3aa: CASSHELWTDTQYF
CDR3nt: TGTGCCAGCAGCCATGAGCTTTGGACAGATACGCAGTATTTT

d_gene: -
j_gene: TRBJ2-1
v_gene: TRBV7-9
abundance: -
len: 15
CDR3aa: CASSLEGGTYNEQFF
CDR3nt: TGTGCCAGCAGCTTAGAGGGGGGGACCTACAATGAGCAGTTCTTC

d_gene: -
j_gene: TRBJ1-4
v_gene: TRBV7-9
abundance: -
len: 15
CDR3aa: CASRNSGRGSEKLFF
CDR3nt: TGTGCCAGCAGGAATTCAGGCAGGGGAAGTGAAAAACTGTTTTTT

d_gene: TRBD1
j_gene: TRBJ1-5
v_gene: TRBV7-2
abundance: few
len: 14
CDR3aa: CASSDRENNQPQHF
CDR3nt: TGTGCCAGCAGCGACAGGGAGAATAATCAGCCCCAGCATTTT

d_gene: -
j_gene: TRBJ2-3
v_gene: TRBV10-2
abundance: -
len: 13
CDR3aa: CASSTVYTDTQYF
CDR3nt: TGCGCCAGCAGTACTGTCTACACAGATACGCAGTATTTT

d_gene: -
j_gene: TRBJ1-5
v_gene: TRBV7-2
abundance: -
len: 14
CDR3aa: CASSLAPDNQPQHF
CDR3nt: TGTGCCAGCAGCTTAGCTCCAGACAATCAGCCCCAGCATTTT

d_gene: TRBD1
j_gene: TRBJ1-5
v_gene: TRBV6-5
abundance: -
len: 14
CDR3aa: CASSPTGGHQPQHF
CDR3nt: TGTGCCAGCAGTCCGACAGGGGGACATCAGCCCCAGCATTTT

d_gene: -
j_gene: TRBJ2-1
v_gene: TRBV9
abundance: -
len: 13
CDR3aa: CASSQVEGDEQFF
CDR3nt: TGTGCCAGCAGCCAGGTGGAAGGGGATGAGCAGTTCTTC

d_gene: -
j_gene: TRBJ1-4
v_gene: TRBV7-9
abundance: -
len: 12
CDR3aa: CASSWGDDRLFF
CDR3nt: TGTGCCAGCAGTTGGGGGGACGACAGACTGTTTTTT

d_gene: -
j_gene: TRBJ2-1
v_gene: TRBV4-1
abundance: once
len: 18
CDR3aa: CASSQTGVGGASYNEQFF
CDR3nt: TGCGCCAGCAGCCAAACAGGGGTCGGCGGGGCCTCCTACAATGAGCAGTTCTTC

d_gene: TRBD1
j_gene: TRBJ1-3
v_gene: TRBV6-6
abundance: few
len: 17
CDR3aa: CASSHQGQANSGNTIYF
CDR3nt: TGTGCCAGCAGTCACCAAGGACAGGCGAACTCTGGAAACACCATATATTTT

d_gene: -
j_gene: TRBJ1-2
v_gene: TRBV5-1
abundance: -
len: 14
CDR3aa: CASSFVEANYGYTF
CDR3nt: TGCGCCAGCAGCTTCGTGGAGGCTAACTATGGCTACACCTTC

d_gene: -
j_gene: TRBJ2-1
v_gene: TRBV4-1
abundance: -
len: 15
CDR3aa: CASSQVDGTYNEQFF
CDR3nt: TGCGCCAGCAGCCAAGTTGACGGGACCTACAATGAGCAGTTCTTC

d_gene: -
j_gene: TRBJ2-7
v_gene: TRBV11-2
abundance: -
len: 15
CDR3aa: CASSSGQGYLYEQYF
CDR3nt: TGTGCCAGCAGCTCAGGGCAAGGGTATCTCTACGAGCAGTACTTC

d_gene: -
j_gene: TRBJ1-2
v_gene: TRBV5-4
abundance: -
len: 14
CDR3aa: CASSSMTGNYGYTF
CDR3nt: TGTGCCAGCAGCTCGATGACGGGTAACTATGGCTACACCTTC

d_gene: TRBD2
j_gene: TRBJ2-3
v_gene: TRBV5-4
abundance: -
len: 16
CDR3aa: CASSSPSGTSTDTQYF
CDR3nt: TGTGCCAGCAGCTCTCCTAGCGGAACTAGCACAGATACGCAGTATTTT

d_gene: -
j_gene: TRBJ1-1
v_gene: TRBV6-5
abundance: -
len: 12
CDR3aa: CASAGGNTEAFF
CDR3nt: TGTGCCTCCGCCGGGGGAAACACTGAAGCTTTCTTT

d_gene: -
j_gene: TRBJ1-2
v_gene: TRBV6-2/TRBV6-3
abundance: -
len: 16
CDR3aa: CASSYVTRAGVYGYTF
CDR3nt: TGTGCCAGCAGTTACGTCACCCGGGCAGGGGTCTATGGCTACACCTTC

d_gene: -
j_gene: TRBJ1-2
v_gene: TRBV4-2
abundance: -
len: 15
CDR3aa: CASSHNGRSQGGYTF
CDR3nt: TGTGCCAGCAGCCATAACGGGCGGAGCCAGGGGGGCTACACCTTC

d_gene: TRBD1
j_gene: TRBJ1-3
v_gene: TRBV9
abundance: few
len: 16
CDR3aa: CASSARTGSSGNTIYF
CDR3nt: TGTGCCAGCAGCGCTAGGACAGGGTCCTCTGGAAACACCATATATTTT

d_gene: -
j_gene: TRBJ1-3
v_gene: TRBV7-8
abundance: -
len: 14
CDR3aa: CASSREQAGNTIYF
CDR3nt: TGTGCCAGCAGCCGGGAACAGGCTGGAAACACCATATATTTT

d_gene: -
j_gene: TRBJ2-4
v_gene: TRBV12-3/TRBV12-4
abundance: -
len: 12
CDR3aa: CASSSGLNIQYF
CDR3nt: TGTGCCAGCAGTTCCGGACTGAACATTCAGTACTTC

d_gene: -
j_gene: TRBJ1-1
v_gene: TRBV19
abundance: -
len: 13
CDR3aa: CASIGRGNTEAFF
CDR3nt: TGTGCCAGTATTGGGAGGGGGAACACTGAAGCTTTCTTT

d_gene: TRBD2
j_gene: TRBJ2-1
v_gene: TRBV4-3
abundance: -
len: 17
CDR3aa: CASSQDSGLAGVNEQFF
CDR3nt: TGCGCCAGCAGCCAAGACTCGGGACTAGCGGGAGTGAATGAGCAGTTCTTC

d_gene: -
j_gene: TRBJ2-5
v_gene: TRBV11-3
abundance: -
len: 18
CDR3aa: CASSLDGEAPAWGETQYF
CDR3nt: TGTGCCAGCAGCTTAGACGGGGAGGCACCCGCTTGGGGAGAGACCCAGTACTTC

d_gene: TRBD1
j_gene: TRBJ2-7
v_gene: TRBV27
abundance: -
len: 17
CDR3aa: CASSFPAGTGISYEQYF
CDR3nt: TGTGCCAGCAGTTTTCCGGCCGGGACAGGGATCTCCTACGAGCAGTACTTC

d_gene: -
j_gene: TRBJ1-2
v_gene: TRBV19
abundance: few
len: 15
CDR3aa: CASSIVATGIYGYTF
CDR3nt: TGTGCCAGTAGTATAGTGGCTACGGGGATCTATGGCTACACCTTC

d_gene: TRBD2
j_gene: TRBJ2-2
v_gene: TRBV3-1/TRBV3-2
abundance: -
len: 17
CDR3aa: CASSLLVVAGVYGELFF
CDR3nt: TGTGCCAGCAGCCTTCTTGTGGTAGCGGGAGTATACGGGGAGCTGTTTTTT

d_gene: TRBD2
j_gene: TRBJ2-7
v_gene: TRBV3-1/TRBV3-2
abundance: -
len: 17
CDR3aa: CASSPRFSGTWVVEQYF
CDR3nt: TGTGCCAGCAGCCCCCGTTTCAGCGGGACCTGGGTAGTTGAGCAGTACTTC

d_gene: TRBD1
j_gene: TRBJ1-2
v_gene: TRBV9
abundance: -
len: 14
CDR3aa: CASTDTGGNYGYTF
CDR3nt: TGTGCCAGCACCGACACAGGGGGCAACTATGGCTACACCTTC

d_gene: -
j_gene: TRBJ1-6
v_gene: TRBV10-3
abundance: few
len: 17
CDR3aa: CATRGGDEWGRSSPLHF
CDR3nt: TGTGCCACCCGGGGTGGCGACGAGTGGGGGCGGAGTTCACCCCTCCACTTT

d_gene: TRBD1
j_gene: TRBJ1-1
v_gene: TRBV6-2/TRBV6-3
abundance: once
len: 14
CDR3aa: CASSRGQVNTEAFF
CDR3nt: TGTGCCAGCAGCCGAGGACAGGTTAACACTGAAGCTTTCTTT

d_gene: -
j_gene: TRBJ1-5
v_gene: TRBV19
abundance: -
len: 15
CDR3aa: CASSIDGGSNQPQHF
CDR3nt: TGTGCCAGTAGTATAGATGGGGGGAGCAATCAGCCCCAGCATTTT

d_gene: TRBD1
j_gene: TRBJ1-2
v_gene: TRBV19
abundance: -
len: 14
CDR3aa: CASSIRTGGVGYTF
CDR3nt: TGTGCCAGTAGTATCCGGACAGGGGGCGTTGGCTACACCTTC

d_gene: TRBD1
j_gene: TRBJ2-3
v_gene: TRBV19
abundance: -
len: 15
CDR3aa: CASSFTGVRTDTQYF
CDR3nt: TGTGCCAGTAGTTTCACAGGGGTCCGCACAGATACGCAGTATTTT

d_gene: -
j_gene: TRBJ1-2
v_gene: TRBV20-1
abundance: few
len: 11
CDR3aa: CSAQSAYGYTF
CDR3nt: TGCAGTGCCCAGTCCGCCTATGGCTACACCTTC